This entry concerns a single TCR beta chain. The data were obtained in a study of blood T cell repertoires in COVID-19. The wider study: Acute and convalescent COVID-19 samples came from the United States, Italy and Spain. The analysed material was cDNA or gDNA that came from T cells, B-cell-depleted T cells, or PBMCs.

Trimming pared 9 bases from V and 5 bases from J, leaving 8 bases between. Germline V gives CDR1 MDHEN, CDR2 SYDVKM. CDR3 length: 10 amino acids. In the authors' workflow: Researchers report that nucleated cell counts were estimated from reference gene primer amplification. Clones were sequenced by immunoSEQ multiplex PCR, and TCRdb holds only the in-frame ones, with some missing. The V and J calls and the clone size are those of that table, but D and trimming were determined from the DNA. The sample carries 120,000 to 150,000 clones, approximately 88% recorded once. This chain joins TRBV28 and TRBJ2-7; no clear D gene. Material for sequencing was peripheral blood. The sequence came from a man in his 60s with active or convalescent COVID-19. In DNA, the CDR3 is TGTGCCAGTCTTGGCAACGAGCAGTACTTC. Its protein product is CASLGNEQYF.